These 11 T cell receptor beta chains originate from one sample sequenced in a study of T-cell memory formation after mild COVID-19. Each CDR3 protein is one row after TCRdb ran MiXCR on the 5' RACE reads. This table holds around 500,000 distinct CDR3 sequences, roughly 20% found once. The sequencing input was PBMCs or a T cell subset sorted from them (not recorded which). The receptors originated from an adult woman who had mild COVID-19 (a few samples of this study predate the infection). Cell type and time point are not known.

DNA of the CDR3: TGTGCCAGCAGCTTAAGACGGGGGCTCGGGAACACTGAAGCTTTCTTT. Amino acids: CASSLRRGLGNTEAFF. The chain joins TRBV7-8 to TRBJ1-1; D is perhaps TRBD1 (6 bases). The CDR3 runs to 16 residues. V dropped 2 bases and J dropped 1 base, with 14 bases sitting between them. Germline lookup yields CDR1 SGHVS and CDR2 FQNEAQ.

V and J are TRBV20-1 and TRBJ2-2; 9 nucleotides line up with TRBD1. The CDR3 is 16 amino acids. Trimming removed 1 base from V and 5 bases from J; junction bases left unmatched: 8. The germline gives CDR1 DFQATT, CDR2 SNEGSKA (reference sequence). The CDR3, as DNA: TGCAGTGCTAGAGCCGGGACAGGGTTCTTGACCGGGGAGCTGTTTTTT. Residues: CSARAGTGFLTGELFF.

The V gene is TRBV11-2, the J gene TRBJ2-3; D uncertain. Germline assignment: CDR1 SGHAT and CDR2 FQNNGV. Trimming took off 2 bases at V and 9 bases at J, with 6 bases between the two ends. The CDR3 is 11 residues long. The CDR3: CASSLTSTQYF. CDR3 bases: TGTGCCAGCAGCTTAACGTCCACGCAGTATTTT.

This clonotype appeared a few times. The rearrangement uses TRBV3-1 and TRBJ2-2; TRBD2 matches 7 bases. V gave up 2 bases and J gave up 2 bases; unmatched junction bases: 17. Germline CDR1 and CDR2: LGHDT and YNNKEL (reference sequence). The CDR3 spans 20 residues. The CDR3: CASSQFLKFLAGVNTGELFF. CDR3 DNA: TGTGCCAGCAGCCAATTCCTTAAATTTCTCGCGGGAGTTAACACCGGGGAGCTGTTTTTT.

In its sample, this clonotype was seen many times. The chain employs TRBV6-2 or TRBV6-3 and TRBJ2-7, with D perhaps assigned TRBD1 or TRBD2 (6 bases each). The CDR3 is 14 residues long. V was pared by 6 bases and J by 6 bases, with 18 bases between. Germline assignment: CDR1 MNHEY and CDR2 SVGEGT. Written as DNA, the CDR3 is TGTGCCAGCAGCCCCGGGGGCATGGTTAGCGAGCAGTACTTC. Its translation: CASSPGGMVSEQYF.

The J gene is TRBJ1-6, the V gene TRBV25-1, with TRBD1 as a possible D gene (6 bases). Germline loops: CDR1 MGHDK, CDR2 SYGVNS. This CDR3 has 14 amino acids. Trimming removed 8 bases at V and 2 bases at J, with 10 bases between. The CDR3, as DNA: TGTGCCAGCGGAGGACAGCCCTATAATTCACCCCTCCACTTT. Translating it yields CASGGQPYNSPLHF.

The chain couples TRBV6-6 to TRBJ2-1, with 9 nucleotides matching TRBD2. The V segment lost 7 bases and the J segment 10 bases; nucleotides outside the gene matches: 11. The CDR3 has 14 amino acids. Per germline, CDR1 MNHNY and CDR2 SVGAGI (reference sequence). As DNA, the CDR3 is TGTGCCAGCAACGGCGGGAGGGCCAGTGGGGAGCAGTTCTTC. It codes for CASNGGRASGEQFF.

This clonotype showed up many times. The chain is built from TRBV24-1 and TRBJ2-3; D tentatively fits TRBD1 or TRBD2 (6 bases each). The length of the CDR3 is 17 residues. Germline CDR1 KGHDR, CDR2 SFDVKD. V was cut by 0 bases and J by 4 bases, with 16 bases left in between. In DNA form, the CDR3 reads TGTGCCACCAGTGATTTGATGGGGGGCAGGGGTTCAGATACGCAGTATTTT. It codes for CATSDLMGGRGSDTQYF.

This clonotype came up a few times. In DNA, the CDR3 is TGCGCCAGCAGCTCAGACTACGAGCAGTTCTTC. This gives the protein CASSSDYEQFF. The chain has TRBV4-3 and TRBJ2-1; TRBD2 might be the D (5 bases). This CDR3 has 11 residues. Per the germline V gene, CDR1 is LGHNA and CDR2 is YSLEER. V was clipped by 5 bases and J by 10 bases, with 9 bases between them.

This chain's CDR3 is CASTHWGGTDTQYF. For the CDR3, the DNA is TGTGCCAGCACCCACTGGGGGGGCACAGATACGCAGTATTTT. The chain employs TRBV7-8 and TRBJ2-3; D is possibly TRBD2 (6 bases). The CDR3 loop spans 14 amino acids. CDR1 is SGHVS, CDR2 FQNEAQ, per germline. V lost 7 bases to trimming and J lost 1 base, with 12 bases between them.

This clonotype was detected only a few times. This chain links TRBV19 with TRBJ1-1; D unclear. Trimming cost V 8 bases and J 5 bases, with 12 bases left between them. Per germline, CDR1 LNHDA and CDR2 SQIVND (reference sequence). CDR3 length: 12 amino acids. CDR3 residues: CASQFIGTEAFF. For the CDR3, the DNA is TGTGCCAGTCAATTTATTGGGACTGAAGCTTTCTTT.